What follows describes a single T cell receptor beta chain. What it recognizes is unknown. This CDR3 has 15 amino acids. Germline loops: CDR1 DFQATT, CDR2 SNEGSKA (reference sequence). Losses at the gene ends were 1 base for V and 8 bases for J; bases not matched to a gene: 9. The sample belongs to a study of breast tumors, draining lymph nodes, adjacent tissues. Broader study findings: Tumor and nontumor repertoires were significantly more similar in luminal-like than in basal-like breast cancer. Compared with lymph nodes, tumors were less diverse; compared with nontumor tissue, more.

One entry per CDR3 protein, called by TCRdb with MiXCR from the multiplex PCR reads. The sample consists of 85,000 to 130,000 distinct CDR3 sequences, under 40% of them appearing once. Samples came from axillary lymph nodes draining the breast cancer. The J gene is TRBJ2-1, the V gene TRBV20-1, with TRBD2 matching 9 bases. What was sequenced was axillary lymph node tissue. The TCR originated in a female donor with breast cancer. Some clones in this sample may be carry-over from other donors' samples. The CDR3 DNA reads as TGCAGTGCTAGAGTCGGTAGCGGGGGTTGGGATGAGCAGTTCTTC. Amino acid sequence: CSARVGSGGWDEQFF.